This entry describes one T cell receptor (beta chain). The sample belongs to a study of blood T cell repertoires in COVID-19. Patients in Seattle were enrolled during active infection, then followed longitudinally. TCRdb's copy holds only in-frame clones and misses some; the assay was immunoSEQ multiplex PCR. The data contain some 70,000 clones, roughly 91% of them singletons. V dropped 4 bases and J dropped 4 bases, with 17 bases sitting between them. This CDR3 has 15 amino acids. Germline V lookup: CDR1 SGHNT, CDR2 YYREEE (reference sequence). The sample taken for sequencing was peripheral blood. J is TRBJ1-1 and V is TRBV5-4; D may be TRBD1 (6 bases). This TCR was recovered from a man in his forties with COVID-19, enrolled during active disease. DNA for the CDR3: TGTGCCAGCAGCCGAGAACAGGGTTTTGGCACTGAAGCTTTCTTT. This codes for CASSREQGFGTEAFF.